The present T cell receptor (beta chain) was sequenced within a study of CD8 T cells in ankylosing spondylitis. TCRdb redid the calling of the 5' RACE reads with MiXCR, one entry per CDR3 protein. The table shows about 90,000 distinct CDR3 sequences, with 25% to 35% occurring only once. The CDR3 is 13 residues long. Trimming removed 3 bases at V and 3 bases at J, with 9 bases between. Germline V gene sequence: CDR1 DFQATT, CDR2 SNEGSKA (reference sequence). This clonotype has ten or more counts. Antigen specificity is unknown. Whole-study findings and limits: Reported data indicate significant enrichment of disease-linked clones within matched ankylosing spondylitis synovial fluid.

The sequencing sample was made of blood, either unsorted or a sorted T cell fraction (not recorded which). V is TRBV20-1 and J is TRBJ2-1; D gene uncertain. The TCR comes from a male donor with ankylosing spondylitis or in good health (not recorded which). CDR3 region: CSARAPVYNEQFF. CDR3 coding DNA: TGCAGTGCTAGGGCTCCCGTCTACAATGAGCAGTTCTTC.